The clone carrying this T cell receptor (beta chain) has a handful of counts. Its antigen is undetermined. The data were obtained in a study of blood T cells in healthy people across ages. The donors, healthy Caucasians from Russia, were aged about 6 to 100. With a J-beta primer mix and a sample-barcoded 5' primer, a second PCR ran about 7 to 12 cycles. Each cDNA molecule, via a template-switch adaptor with 12 random nucleotides, was tagged. MiXCR was run by TCRdb on the 5' RACE reads, yielding one entry per CDR3 protein. Here the sample spans 800,000 to 1,000,000 distinct CDR3 sequences, about 48% being singletons. Overall study findings and caveats: Long-lived donors had more naive CD4+ cells and higher diversity than aged donors. CMV status of donors was unknown, possibly confounding expanded clonotype changes.

The source material was blood. The source of this sequence is a man aged 30 to 45 in good health.

Here the CDR3 DNA reads TGCGCCAGCAGCCATGGTGGGGAGAACACTGAAGCTTTCTTT. Encoded protein: CASSHGGENTEAFF. This chain uses TRBV5-1 with TRBJ1-1, with D hard to call. CDR1 and CDR2 from the germline V gene are SGHRS and YFSETQ. There are 14 residues in the CDR3. V dropped 4 bases and J dropped 1 base, with 11 bases sitting between them.